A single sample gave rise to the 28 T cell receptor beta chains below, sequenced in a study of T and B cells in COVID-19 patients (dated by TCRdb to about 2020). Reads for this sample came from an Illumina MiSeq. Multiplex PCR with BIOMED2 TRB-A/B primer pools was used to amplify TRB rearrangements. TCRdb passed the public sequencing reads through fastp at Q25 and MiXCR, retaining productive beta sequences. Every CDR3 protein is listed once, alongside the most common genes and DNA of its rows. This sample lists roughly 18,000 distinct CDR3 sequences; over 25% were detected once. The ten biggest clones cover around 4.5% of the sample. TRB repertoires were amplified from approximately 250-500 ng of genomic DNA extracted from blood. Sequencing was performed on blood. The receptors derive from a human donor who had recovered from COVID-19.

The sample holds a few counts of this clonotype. CDR3 in amino acids: CASSLAGRGQETQYF. The CDR3 DNA reads as TGTGCCAGCAGCTTGGCGGGGAGGGGGCAAGAGACCCAGTACTTC. This chain links TRBV5-4 with TRBJ2-5; a possible D gene is TRBD2 (7 bases). CDR1 is SGHNT and CDR2 is YYREEE in the germline V gene (reference sequence). With 0 bases removed from V and 2 bases from J, the gap between germline ends came to 11 bases. The CDR3 sequence is 15 residues long. Complete variable domain (other parts from reference TRBV5-4 and TRBJ2-5): ETGVTQSPTHLIKTRGQQVTLRCSSQSGHNTVSWYQQALGQGPQFIFQYYREEENGRGNFPPRFSGLQFPNYSSELNVNALELDDSALYLCASSLAGRGQETQYFGPGTRLLVL.

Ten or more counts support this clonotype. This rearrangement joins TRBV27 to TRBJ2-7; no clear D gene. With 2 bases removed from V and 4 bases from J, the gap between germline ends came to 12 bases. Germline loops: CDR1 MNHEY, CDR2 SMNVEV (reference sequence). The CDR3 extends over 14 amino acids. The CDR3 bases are TGTGCCAGCAGTTTAATTGGCCCCTCATACGAGCAGTACTTC. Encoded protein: CASSLIGPSYEQYF.

The CDR3: CASSPERTGETQYF. Here the CDR3 DNA reads TGTGCCAGCTCACCCGAGAGGACCGGGGAGACCCAGTACTTC. The gene calls are TRBV18 and TRBJ2-5, with no clear D. The germline V gene has CDR1 KGHSH and CDR2 LQKENI. This CDR3 is 14 amino acids long. The ends were cut back, 3 bases at V and 5 bases at J, with 13 bases in the middle.

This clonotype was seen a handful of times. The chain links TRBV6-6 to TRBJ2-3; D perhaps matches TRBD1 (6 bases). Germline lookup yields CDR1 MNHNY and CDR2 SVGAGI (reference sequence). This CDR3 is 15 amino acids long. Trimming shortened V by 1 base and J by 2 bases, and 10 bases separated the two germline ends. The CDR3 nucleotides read TGTGCCAGCAGTTACTTCGGACAGTACACAGATACGCAGTATTTT. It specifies CASSYFGQYTDTQYF.

In DNA form, the CDR3 reads TGTGCCAGCAGTTACAGGGGGGGGGACTATGGCTACACCTTC. This encodes CASSYRGGDYGYTF. The J gene is TRBJ1-2, the V gene TRBV6-5; TRBD1 might be the D (6 bases). The CDR3 is 14 amino acids. With 2 bases removed from V and 3 bases from J, the gap between germline ends came to 10 bases. Germline V gene data show CDR1 as MNHEY and CDR2 as SVGAGI.

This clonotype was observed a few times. The CDR3 is CASYPLDGGPGNEQFF. DNA of the CDR3: TGTGCCAGCTATCCTTTGGATGGGGGGCCGGGGAATGAGCAGTTCTTC. The rearrangement joins TRBV7-9 to TRBJ2-1; D possibly uses TRBD1 or TRBD2 (6 bases each). Looked up from germline, CDR1 is SEHNR and CDR2 is FQNEAQ (reference sequence). V was trimmed by 8 bases and J by 7 bases, leaving 24 bases between them. The CDR3 extends over 16 amino acids.

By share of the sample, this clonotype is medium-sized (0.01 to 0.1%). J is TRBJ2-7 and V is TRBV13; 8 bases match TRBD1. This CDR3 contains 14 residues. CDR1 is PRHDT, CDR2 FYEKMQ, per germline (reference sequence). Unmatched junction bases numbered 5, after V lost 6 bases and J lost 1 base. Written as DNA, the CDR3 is TGTGCCAGCAGTCGTGACAGGGGTTCCTACGAGCAGTACTTC. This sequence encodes CASSRDRGSYEQYF.

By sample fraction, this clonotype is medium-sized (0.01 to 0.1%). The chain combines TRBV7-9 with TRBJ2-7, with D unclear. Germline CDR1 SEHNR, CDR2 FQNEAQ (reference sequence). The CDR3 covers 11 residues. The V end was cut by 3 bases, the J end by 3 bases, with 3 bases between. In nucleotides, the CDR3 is TGTGCCAGCAGCTTTTTCTACGAGCAGTACTTC. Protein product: CASSFFYEQYF.

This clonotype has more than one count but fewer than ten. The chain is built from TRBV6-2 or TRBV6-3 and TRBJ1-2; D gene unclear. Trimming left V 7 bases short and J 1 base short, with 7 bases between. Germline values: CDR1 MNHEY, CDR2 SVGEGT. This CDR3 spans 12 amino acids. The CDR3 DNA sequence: TGTGCCAGCATGGAGTTTAACTATGGCTACACCTTC. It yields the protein CASMEFNYGYTF.

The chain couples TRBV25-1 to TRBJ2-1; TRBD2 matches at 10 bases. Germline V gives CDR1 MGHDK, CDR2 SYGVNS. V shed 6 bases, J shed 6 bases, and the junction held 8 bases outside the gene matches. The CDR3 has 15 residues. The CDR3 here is CASSPLAGVINEQFF. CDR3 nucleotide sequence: TGTGCCAGCAGCCCCCTAGCGGGGGTGATCAATGAGCAGTTCTTC.

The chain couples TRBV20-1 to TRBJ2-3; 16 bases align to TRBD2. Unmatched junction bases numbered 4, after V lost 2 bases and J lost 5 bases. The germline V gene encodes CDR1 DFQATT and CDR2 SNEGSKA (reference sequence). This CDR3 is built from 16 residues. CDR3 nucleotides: TGCAGTGCTAGACCGGGACTAGCGGGGGGGGAAGATACGCAGTATTTT. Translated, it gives CSARPGLAGGEDTQYF.

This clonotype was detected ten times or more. CDR3 DNA sequence: TGCAGCGTTATGTTCGGTGGTGGAACTGAAGCTTTCTTT. It specifies CSVMFGGGTEAFF. V gene TRBV29-1 combines with J gene TRBJ1-1; D not resolved. Between the trimmed V and J ends, which lost 5 bases and 5 bases, there was a span of 15 bases. CDR3 length: 13 amino acids. CDR1 and CDR2 from the germline V gene are SQVTM and ANQGSEA.

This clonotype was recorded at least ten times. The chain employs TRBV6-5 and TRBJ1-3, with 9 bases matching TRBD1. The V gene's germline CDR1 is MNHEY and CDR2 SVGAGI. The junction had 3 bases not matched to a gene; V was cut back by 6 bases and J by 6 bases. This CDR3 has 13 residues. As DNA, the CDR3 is TGTGCCAGCAGGGGACAGGGAGAAAACACCATATATTTT. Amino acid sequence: CASRGQGENTIYF.

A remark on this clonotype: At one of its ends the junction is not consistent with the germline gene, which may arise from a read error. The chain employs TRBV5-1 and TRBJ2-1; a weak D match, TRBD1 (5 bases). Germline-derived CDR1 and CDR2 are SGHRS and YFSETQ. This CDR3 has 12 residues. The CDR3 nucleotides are TGCACCAGCAGCTTAGGGGTTAGTGAGCAGTTCTTC. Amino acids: CTSSLGVSEQFF.

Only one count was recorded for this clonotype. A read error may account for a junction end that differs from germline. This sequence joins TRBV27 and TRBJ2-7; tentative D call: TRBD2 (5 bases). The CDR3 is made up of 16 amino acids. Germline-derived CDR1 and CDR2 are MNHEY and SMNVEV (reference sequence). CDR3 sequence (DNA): TGTGCCAGCTCCCTCCGCCCCGGGGTAGGGTCCTACAAGCAGTACTTC. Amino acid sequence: CASSLRPGVGSYKQYF.

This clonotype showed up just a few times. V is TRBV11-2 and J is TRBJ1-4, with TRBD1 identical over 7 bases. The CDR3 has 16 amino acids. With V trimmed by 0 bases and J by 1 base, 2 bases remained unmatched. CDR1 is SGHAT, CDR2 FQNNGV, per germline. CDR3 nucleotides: TGTGCCAGCAGCTTAGAAGGGGGCCTAACTAATGAAAAACTGTTTTTT. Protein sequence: CASSLEGGLTNEKLFF.

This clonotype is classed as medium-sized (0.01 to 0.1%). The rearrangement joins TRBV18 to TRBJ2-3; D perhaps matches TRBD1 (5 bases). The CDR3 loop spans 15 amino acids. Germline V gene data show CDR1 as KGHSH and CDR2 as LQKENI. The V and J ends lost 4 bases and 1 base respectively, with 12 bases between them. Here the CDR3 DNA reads TGTGCCAGCTCACTACAGGTGGGGCGCACAGATACGCAGTATTTT. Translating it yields CASSLQVGRTDTQYF.

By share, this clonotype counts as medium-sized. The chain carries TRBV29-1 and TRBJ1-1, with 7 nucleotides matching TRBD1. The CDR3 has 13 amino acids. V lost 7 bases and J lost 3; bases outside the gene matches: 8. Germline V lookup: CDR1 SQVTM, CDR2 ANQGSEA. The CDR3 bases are TGCAGCGGTAGCAGGGGGGACGACACTGAAGCTTTCTTT. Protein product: CSGSRGDDTEAFF.

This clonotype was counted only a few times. CDR3 DNA sequence: TGTGCCAGCAGTGGGACAGAAAATGAAAAACTGTTTTTT. Translating it yields CASSGTENEKLFF. This chain joins TRBV25-1 and TRBJ1-4, with D maybe TRBD1 (6 bases). Germline lookup yields CDR1 MGHDK and CDR2 SYGVNS. Trimming took 4 bases from V and 5 from J, leaving 8 bases between them. CDR3 length: 13 residues.

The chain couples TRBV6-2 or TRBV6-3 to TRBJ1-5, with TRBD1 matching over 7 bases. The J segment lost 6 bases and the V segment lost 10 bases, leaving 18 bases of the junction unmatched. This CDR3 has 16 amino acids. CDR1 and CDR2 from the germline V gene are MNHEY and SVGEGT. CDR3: CAIRSGVQGDGQPQHF. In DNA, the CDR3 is TGTGCCATCAGGTCTGGGGTCCAGGGGGATGGTCAGCCCCAGCATTTT.

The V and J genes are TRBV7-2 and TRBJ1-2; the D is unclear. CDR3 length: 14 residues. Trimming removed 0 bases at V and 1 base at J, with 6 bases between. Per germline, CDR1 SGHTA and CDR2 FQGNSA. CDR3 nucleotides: TGTGCCAGCAGCTTAGCCAGGATTAACTATGGCTACACCTTC. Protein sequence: CASSLARINYGYTF.

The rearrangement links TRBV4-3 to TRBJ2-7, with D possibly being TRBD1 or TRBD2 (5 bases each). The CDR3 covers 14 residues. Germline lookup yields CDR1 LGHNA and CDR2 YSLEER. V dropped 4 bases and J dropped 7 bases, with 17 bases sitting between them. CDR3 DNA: TGCGCCAGCAGCCTATCCGCCGGGACGCGGGAGCAGTACTTC. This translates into CASSLSAGTREQYF.

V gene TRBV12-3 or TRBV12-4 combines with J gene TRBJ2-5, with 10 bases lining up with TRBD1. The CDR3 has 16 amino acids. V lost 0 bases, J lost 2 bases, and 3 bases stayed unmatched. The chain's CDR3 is CASSLAGQGTQETQYF. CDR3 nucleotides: TGTGCCAGCAGTTTAGCGGGACAGGGGACACAAGAGACCCAGTACTTC.

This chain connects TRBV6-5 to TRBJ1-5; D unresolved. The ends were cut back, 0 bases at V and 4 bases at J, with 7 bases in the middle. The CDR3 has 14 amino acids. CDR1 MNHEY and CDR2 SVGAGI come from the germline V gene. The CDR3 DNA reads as TGTGCCAGCAGTTACTCAAGTGGGAATCAGCCCCAGCATTTT. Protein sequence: CASSYSSGNQPQHF.

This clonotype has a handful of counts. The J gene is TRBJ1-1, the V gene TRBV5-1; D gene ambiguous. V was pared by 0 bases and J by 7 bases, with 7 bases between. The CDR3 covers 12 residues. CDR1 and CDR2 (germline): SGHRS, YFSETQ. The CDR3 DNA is TGCGCCAGCAGCTTGGCCCCAGGTGAAGCTTTCTTT. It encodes CASSLAPGEAFF.

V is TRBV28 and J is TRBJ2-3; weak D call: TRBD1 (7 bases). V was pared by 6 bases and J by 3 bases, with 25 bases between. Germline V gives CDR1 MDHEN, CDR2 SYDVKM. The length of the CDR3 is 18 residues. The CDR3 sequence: CASRYTGASGGPTDTQYF. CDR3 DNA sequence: TGTGCCAGCAGATACACAGGGGCTTCTGGGGGGCCGACAGATACGCAGTATTTT.

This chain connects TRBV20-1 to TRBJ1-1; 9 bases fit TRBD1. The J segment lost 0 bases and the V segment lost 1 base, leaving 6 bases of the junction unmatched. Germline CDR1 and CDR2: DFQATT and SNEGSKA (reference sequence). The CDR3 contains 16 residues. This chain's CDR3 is CSARVTGGFMNTEAFF. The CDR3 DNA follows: TGCAGTGCTAGAGTGACAGGGGGTTTCATGAACACTGAAGCTTTCTTT.

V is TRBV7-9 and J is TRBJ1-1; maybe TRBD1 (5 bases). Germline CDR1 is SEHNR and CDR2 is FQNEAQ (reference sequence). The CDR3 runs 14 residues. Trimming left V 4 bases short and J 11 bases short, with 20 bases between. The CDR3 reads CASSSGGAGQRAFF. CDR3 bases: TGTGCCAGCAGCTCGGGGGGAGCGGGCCAGAGGGCTTTCTTT.